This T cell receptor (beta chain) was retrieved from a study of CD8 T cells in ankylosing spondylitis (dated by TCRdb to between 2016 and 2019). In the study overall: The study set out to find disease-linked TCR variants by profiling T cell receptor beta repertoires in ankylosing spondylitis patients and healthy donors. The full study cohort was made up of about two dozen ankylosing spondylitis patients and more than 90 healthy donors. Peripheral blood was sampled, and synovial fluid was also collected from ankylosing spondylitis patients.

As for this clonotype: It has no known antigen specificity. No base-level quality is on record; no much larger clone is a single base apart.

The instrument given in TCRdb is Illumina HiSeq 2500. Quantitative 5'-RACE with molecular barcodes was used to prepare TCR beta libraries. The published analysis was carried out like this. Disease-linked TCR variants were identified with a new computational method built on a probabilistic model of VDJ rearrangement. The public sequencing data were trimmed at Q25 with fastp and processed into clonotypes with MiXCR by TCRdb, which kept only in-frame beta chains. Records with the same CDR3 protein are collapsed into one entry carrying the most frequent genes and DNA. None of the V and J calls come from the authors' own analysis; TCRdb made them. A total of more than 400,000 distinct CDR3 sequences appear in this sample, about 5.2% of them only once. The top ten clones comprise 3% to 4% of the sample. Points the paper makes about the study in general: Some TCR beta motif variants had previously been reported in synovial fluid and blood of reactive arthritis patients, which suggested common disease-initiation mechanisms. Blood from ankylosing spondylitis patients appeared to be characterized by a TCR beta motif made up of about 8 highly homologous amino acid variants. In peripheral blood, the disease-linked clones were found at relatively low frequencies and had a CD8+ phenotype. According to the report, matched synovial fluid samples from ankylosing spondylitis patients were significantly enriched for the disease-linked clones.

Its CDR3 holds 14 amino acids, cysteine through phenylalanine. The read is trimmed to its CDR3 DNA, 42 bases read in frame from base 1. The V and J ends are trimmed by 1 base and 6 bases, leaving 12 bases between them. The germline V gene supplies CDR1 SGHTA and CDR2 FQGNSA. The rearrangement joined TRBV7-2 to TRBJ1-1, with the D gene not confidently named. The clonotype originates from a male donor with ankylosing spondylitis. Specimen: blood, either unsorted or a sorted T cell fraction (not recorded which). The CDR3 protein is CASSLGPKRPEAFF. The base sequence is TGTGCCAGCAGCTTAGGGCCGAAACGACCTGAAGCTTTCTTT. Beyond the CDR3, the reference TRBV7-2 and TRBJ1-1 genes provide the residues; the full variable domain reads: GAGVSQSPSNKVTEKGKDVELRCDPISGHTALYWYRQSLGQGLEFLIYFQGNSAPDKSGLPSDRFSAERTGGSVSTLTIQRTQQEDSAVYLCASSLGPKRPEAFFGQGTRLTVV.